This TCR beta chain is from a study of cytomegalovirus exposure and HLA in healthy donors. Background on the study: Of about 390 genotyped donors, around 80% grouped in the Caucasian-associated ancestry cluster.

CDR3 length equals 17 residues. The germline V gene has CDR1 SGHAT and CDR2 FQNNGV. Trimming at V came to 2 bases and at J to 0 bases, leaving 7 bases not matched to a gene. Study-level results: Upon later analysis, HLA-associated TCR beta chains proved more clonally expanded than other, equally common chains.

This clone appeared a few times. Its target is not known. Primers: 60 Vbeta forward and 13 Jbeta reverse. Measured with immunoSEQ multiplex PCR; TCRdb has only the in-frame clones, and not every one. The data show about 130,000 clones, with around 80% seen just once and around 3% held by the top ten. The TCR originated in a woman aged 18-29 years in good health and CMV-seropositive. Sequencing used PBMCs. The chain carries TRBV11-2 and TRBJ1-3; 7 positions match TRBD1. CDR3 region: CASSLRGQQFSGNTIYF. The CDR3 DNA reads TGTGCCAGCAGCTTAAGGGGACAGCAATTCTCTGGAAACACCATATATTTT.